This entry lists 30 T cell receptor beta chains sequenced from one sample in a study of T cell responses to AZD1222 COVID-19 vaccine. Libraries were prepared by immunoSEQ multiplex PCR; TCRdb keeps only in-frame clonotypes and omits some of them. The sample yields about 150,000 clones, around 85% seen once. Sequenced material: peripheral blood, taken 28 days after the second dose of the MenACWY control vaccine. All receptors come from an adult who received the MenACWY meningococcal vaccine as a control.

The chain has TRBV5-8 and TRBJ2-5; TRBD2 matches 11 bases. The germline gives CDR1 SGHTS, CDR2 YDEGEE. The CDR3 has 15 residues. The J segment lost 2 bases and the V segment lost 4 bases, leaving 4 bases of the junction unmatched. The CDR3 region is CASSQGLADQETQYF. The CDR3 DNA sequence: TGTGCCAGCAGCCAGGGACTAGCGGATCAAGAGACCCAGTACTTC. Using reference TRBV5-8 and TRBJ2-5 for the parts outside the CDR3, the full variable domain is EAGVTQSPTHLIKTRGQQATLRCSPISGHTSVYWYQQALGLGLQFLLWYDEGEERNRGNFPPRFSGRQFPNYSSELNVNALELEDSALYLCASSQGLADQETQYFGPGTRLLVL.

V and J are TRBV7-6 and TRBJ2-2; D ambiguous. This CDR3 is built from 18 residues. Germline V lookup: CDR1 SGHVS, CDR2 FNYEAQ. V lost 2 bases and J 3 bases, leaving 19 bases between the germline ends. DNA for the CDR3: TGTGCCAGCAGCTTAAATCTTAAGGGCAAGAGGCACACCGGGGAGCTGTTTTTT. This translates into CASSLNLKGKRHTGELFF. Supplemented by reference TRBV7-6 and TRBJ2-2, the full variable domain reads GAGVSQSPRYKVTKRGQDVALRCDPISGHVSLYWYRQALGQGPEFLTYFNYEAQQDKSGLPNDRFSAERPEGSISTLTIQRTEQRDSAMYRCASSLNLKGKRHTGELFFGEGSRLTVL.

CDR3 amino acids: CASSSRTSGSGSYNEQFF. The DNA of the CDR3 is TGTGCCAGCTCATCCCGGACTAGCGGGAGTGGGTCCTACAATGAGCAGTTCTTC. The chain recombines TRBV18 with TRBJ2-1; 13 bases line up with TRBD2. Germline CDR1 is KGHSH and CDR2 is LQKENI. J lost 1 base, V lost 5 bases, and 8 bases had no gene match. This CDR3 has 18 amino acids.

This clone appeared a few times. This chain joins TRBV5-5 and TRBJ2-7, with D tentatively TRBD2 (6 bases). V was shortened by 0 bases and J by 6 bases, with 22 bases between the two germline ends. The CDR3 extends over 17 amino acids. Germline loops: CDR1 SGHKS, CDR2 YYEKEE (reference sequence). This CDR3 reads CASSLGLGGISGSEQYF. The CDR3 coding sequence is TGTGCCAGCAGCTTGGGCCTGGGGGGAATCTCGGGTAGCGAGCAGTACTTC.

V and J are TRBV5-6 and TRBJ2-3, with D possibly called TRBD1 or TRBD2 (5 bases each). The germline V gene has CDR1 SGHDT and CDR2 YYEEEE. The V end lost 3 bases, the J end lost 4 bases, and 15 bases lay between the germline ends. CDR3 length equals 15 residues. The CDR3 DNA sequence: TGTGCCAGCAGCTATTGGGGGAGATCGTCAGATACGCAGTATTTT. This encodes CASSYWGRSSDTQYF.

J is TRBJ2-5 and V is TRBV5-1; D not resolved. The V end lost 4 bases, the J end lost 5 bases, and 18 bases lay between the germline ends. Germline CDR1 is SGHRS and CDR2 is YFSETQ. The CDR3 sequence is 15 residues long. CDR3 amino acids: CASSPRVGGSETQYF. In DNA form, the CDR3 reads TGCGCCAGCAGCCCCCGGGTGGGTGGTTCGGAGACCCAGTACTTC.

This clone turned up a few times. The chain has TRBV11-2 and TRBJ1-2; no clear D. Trimming removed 3 bases from V and 4 bases from J, with 18 bases in between. The CDR3 length is 16 residues. Germline assignment: CDR1 SGHAT and CDR2 FQNNGV. CDR3 sequence: CASSFDSSAPLYGYTF. The CDR3 nucleotides are TGTGCCAGCAGCTTTGACTCTTCCGCGCCTCTCTATGGCTACACCTTC.

The chain carries TRBV6-2 or TRBV6-3 and TRBJ1-4; the match to TRBD1 covers 7 bases. This CDR3 contains 14 residues. CDR1 MNHEY and CDR2 SVGEGT come from the germline V gene. J was trimmed by 6 bases and V by 5 bases; bases with no gene match: 6. CDR3 protein: CASSNRDRYEKLFF. The CDR3 DNA is TGTGCCAGCAGTAACCGGGACAGATATGAAAAACTGTTTTTT.

The rearrangement uses TRBV5-4 and TRBJ1-5; TRBD1 agrees at 7 bases. CDR1 is SGHNT, CDR2 YYREEE, per germline (reference sequence). The CDR3 consists of 14 residues. Trimming cost V 5 bases and J 3 bases; bases outside gene matches: 5. The CDR3 protein is CASSSGTDNQPQHF. Here the CDR3 DNA reads TGTGCCAGCAGTTCCGGGACAGACAATCAGCCCCAGCATTTT.

The J gene is TRBJ1-1, the V gene TRBV20-1, with 8 bases identical to TRBD1. With 6 bases clipped from V and 8 bases from J, the junction kept 8 bases outside the gene matches. Looked up from germline, CDR1 is DFQATT and CDR2 is SNEGSKA (reference sequence). The length of the CDR3 is 12 residues. The CDR3 reads CSASRTGPEAFF. The CDR3 coding sequence is TGCAGTGCGAGTAGGACAGGGCCGGAAGCTTTCTTT.

In DNA, the CDR3 is TGTGCCAGCAGCCAAGGGACAGGGAACACCGGGGAGCTGTTTTTT. Its translation is CASSQGTGNTGELFF. The chain uses TRBV3-1 (or the pseudogene TRBV3-2) and TRBJ2-2; 7 nucleotides match TRBD1. The CDR3 is 15 amino acids. The J segment lost 1 base and the V segment lost 1 base, leaving 0 bases of the junction unmatched. Germline V CDR1 and CDR2: LGHDT, YNNKEL (reference sequence).

The rearrangement links TRBV28 to TRBJ1-3; the D is unclear. The V gene's germline CDR1 is MDHEN and CDR2 SYDVKM. The CDR3 has 14 amino acids. Trimming took off 5 bases at V and 4 bases at J, with 12 bases between the two ends. The CDR3 protein is CASSLGLIGNTIYF. The CDR3, as DNA: TGTGCCAGCAGTCTCGGACTGATAGGAAACACCATATATTTT.

This clone has more than one count but fewer than ten. The rearrangement joins TRBV14 to TRBJ1-6; a possible D gene is TRBD1 (5 bases). V gave up 0 bases and J gave up 10 bases, with 16 bases separating them. Germline V gives CDR1 SGHDN, CDR2 FVKESK. The length of the CDR3 is 16 residues. CDR3 sequence: CASSQDLPRVGSPLHF. The CDR3 region has the DNA TGTGCCAGCAGCCAAGATCTGCCCAGGGTTGGGTCACCCCTCCACTTT.

This clone was counted between two and nine times. The chain uses TRBV12-3 or TRBV12-4 and TRBJ2-7; D ambiguous. The V end lost 6 bases, the J end lost 3 bases, and 6 bases lay between the germline ends. The length of the CDR3 is 11 residues. This CDR3 is CASSQSYEQYF. CDR3 bases: TGTGCCAGCAGCCAAAGCTACGAGCAGTACTTC.

This clone was observed a few times. The chain uses TRBV30 and TRBJ1-2; D is unresolved. In germline, CDR1 is GTSNPN, CDR2 SVGIG (reference sequence). This CDR3 spans 14 amino acids. Trimming took off 4 bases at V and 5 bases at J, with 17 bases between the two ends. The CDR3 DNA reads TGTGCCTGGAATCAAGTCCCAGTCGGGTATGGCTACACCTTC. Translated, it gives CAWNQVPVGYGYTF.

This clone was detected only a few times. This chain uses TRBV6-5 with TRBJ1-6, with D perhaps TRBD1 (6 bases). From germline, CDR1 is MNHEY and CDR2 SVGAGI. The CDR3 extends over 14 amino acids. The V end lost 7 bases, the J end lost 5 bases, and 12 bases lay between the germline ends. The CDR3 loop reads CASTATGDNSPLHF. For the CDR3, the DNA is TGTGCCAGCACAGCGACAGGTGATAATTCACCCCTCCACTTT.

The chain has TRBV27 and TRBJ2-7; 9 bases are shared with TRBD2. The V and J ends lost 3 bases and 5 bases, in that order; junction bases with no gene match: 2. The CDR3 extends over 13 amino acids. CDR1 and CDR2 (germline): MNHEY, SMNVEV (reference sequence). CDR3 DNA sequence: TGTGCCAGCAGTTTCGCTAGCGGGGACGAGCAGTACTTC. Its translation is CASSFASGDEQYF.

This chain joins TRBV4-1 and TRBJ2-1, with D perhaps matching TRBD1 (6 bases). Germline CDR1 reads MGHRA; CDR2 reads YSYEKL. The CDR3 consists of 17 residues. Trimming pared 0 bases from V and 4 bases from J, leaving 16 bases between. The CDR3 coding sequence is TGCGCCAGCAGCCAAGAGGCTGGGACATCCGCTTACAATGAGCAGTTCTTC. Amino acid sequence: CASSQEAGTSAYNEQFF.

The chain recombines TRBV5-1 with TRBJ2-2, with 12 nucleotides matching TRBD1. The germline CDR1 and CDR2 sequences are SGHRS and YFSETQ. J gave up 7 bases and V 3 bases, and 7 bases lay outside the gene matches. This CDR3 spans 16 amino acids. The CDR3 is CASSSTGTGGFGELFF. Written as DNA, the CDR3 is TGCGCCAGCAGCTCGACCGGGACAGGGGGCTTCGGGGAGCTGTTTTTT.

The V gene is TRBV7-2, the J gene TRBJ1-2; 10 positions match TRBD1. The CDR3 has 15 amino acids. From germline, CDR1 is SGHTA and CDR2 FQGNSA. Trimming took 4 bases from V and 6 from J; bases not matched to a gene: 8. CDR3 DNA sequence: TGTGCCAGCAGCTCCTGGGACAGGGGAATAGATGGCTACACCTTC. It translates to CASSSWDRGIDGYTF.

V gene TRBV28 combines with J gene TRBJ2-7, with D maybe TRBD2 (6 bases). This CDR3 has 14 amino acids. Germline CDR1 and CDR2: MDHEN and SYDVKM. Trimming removed 5 bases at V and 6 bases at J, with 17 bases between. The CDR3 is CASSPGTGASEQYV. The CDR3 region has the DNA TGTGCCAGCAGTCCGGGAACGGGAGCGTCCGAGCAGTACGTC.

V is TRBV7-9 and J is TRBJ2-3, with 7 bases lining up with TRBD2. The V gene's germline CDR1 is SEHNR and CDR2 FQNEAQ (reference sequence). V trimming: 1 base; J trimming: 2 bases; junction bases outside the gene matches: 6. The length of the CDR3 is 16 residues. In nucleotides, the CDR3 is TGTGCCAGCAGCTTAGGGGCTAGCGGACACACAGATACGCAGTATTTT. Translation gives CASSLGASGHTDTQYF.

J is TRBJ1-1 and V is TRBV5-1; D unclear. Germline lookup yields CDR1 SGHRS and CDR2 YFSETQ. With 0 bases removed from V and 5 bases from J, the gap between germline ends came to 11 bases. This CDR3 has 14 residues. For the CDR3, the DNA is TGCGCCAGCAGCTTGGAGAGGGTGAGAACTGAAGCTTTCTTT. Its translation is CASSLERVRTEAFF.

The rearrangement uses TRBV11-2 and TRBJ1-1, with unresolved D. The CDR3 contains 15 residues. Germline V gene data show CDR1 as SGHAT and CDR2 as FQNNGV. Trimming left V 2 bases short and J 1 base short, with 11 bases between. The DNA for the CDR3 is TGTGCCAGCAGCTTAACGGAGAGTTCGAACACTGAAGCTTTCTTT. Translated: CASSLTESSNTEAFF.

The chain employs TRBV18 and TRBJ1-1, with 7 bases aligning to TRBD1. The J segment lost 5 bases and the V segment lost 3 bases, leaving 9 bases of the junction unmatched. The CDR3 loop spans 15 amino acids. CDR1 is KGHSH and CDR2 is LQKENI in the germline V gene. CDR3 DNA: TGTGCCAGCTCACCGGGACAGTATGAAGGGACTGAAGCTTTCTTT. Translation gives CASSPGQYEGTEAFF.

The chain employs TRBV4-1 and TRBJ2-2; 9 positions match TRBD1. Germline V gives CDR1 MGHRA, CDR2 YSYEKL. The CDR3 consists of 17 residues. V lost 0 bases, J lost 4 bases, and 6 bases stayed unmatched. In DNA form, the CDR3 reads TGCGCCAGCAGCCAAGAGCCGGGACAGGGAAGCACCGGGGAGCTGTTTTTT. Its protein product is CASSQEPGQGSTGELFF.

The V gene is TRBV30, the J gene TRBJ1-2; 9 bases line up with TRBD1. V was clipped by 4 bases and J by 2 bases; unmatched bases: 5. The CDR3 is 14 amino acids. Germline V gives CDR1 GTSNPN, CDR2 SVGIG (reference sequence). The CDR3 DNA reads TGTGCCTGGACTCCCGGGACAGGGAACTATGGCTACACCTTC. Translating it yields CAWTPGTGNYGYTF. Using reference TRBV30 and TRBJ1-2 for the parts outside the CDR3, the full variable domain is SQTIHQWPATLVQPVGSPLSLECTVEGTSNPNLYWYRQAAGRGLQLLFYSVGIGQISSEVPQNLSASRPQDRQFILSSKKLLLSDSGFYLCAWTPGTGNYGYTFGSGTRLTVV.

This chain links TRBV20-1 with TRBJ1-5; 9 positions agree with TRBD1. This CDR3 is 17 amino acids long. With 3 bases clipped from V and 7 bases from J, the junction kept 16 bases outside the gene matches. Germline loops: CDR1 DFQATT, CDR2 SNEGSKA (reference sequence). Written as DNA, the CDR3 is TGCAGTGCTAGTGGTACAGGGGGCCGTCTCTCAAGGCAGCCCCAGCATTTT. As protein: CSASGTGGRLSRQPQHF.

Only a few counts were recorded for this clone. This sequence joins TRBV11-3 and TRBJ1-1; the D is unclear. V lost 0 bases and J 9 bases, leaving 11 bases between the germline ends. Germline V CDR1 and CDR2: SGHNT, YENEEA. The CDR3 is made up of 13 amino acids. This CDR3 is CASSLDIPGKAFF. In nucleotides, the CDR3 is TGTGCCAGCAGCTTAGATATTCCGGGAAAAGCTTTCTTT.

This chain uses TRBV6-5 with TRBJ2-5; D uncertain. This CDR3 has 15 amino acids. The germline CDR1 and CDR2 sequences are MNHEY and SVGAGI. Trimming removed 0 bases from V and 1 base from J, with 9 bases in between. DNA for the CDR3: TGTGCCAGCAGTTACTCGAGTAGGGTCCAAGAGACCCAGTACTTC. It is translated as CASSYSSRVQETQYF.